Following are 24 T cell receptor beta chains from one sample sequenced in a study of CD8 T cells in Susac syndrome. cDNA came from roughly 0.53 to 1 ug RNA primed by random hexamers. MiXCR was run by TCRdb on the immunoSEQ multiplex PCR reads, yielding one entry per CDR3 protein. This sample has around 200,000 distinct CDR3 sequences; 85% to 95% occur once, and the top ten carry around 0.076%. Sequences were obtained from CD4+ T cells from PBMCs. These TCRs come from a human donor with multiple sclerosis.

The J gene is TRBJ1-1, the V gene TRBV12-3 or TRBV12-4, with D uncertain. V lost 5 bases and J lost 5, with 18 bases in between. This CDR3 region has 15 residues. CDR3 in amino acids: CASSPEEGRWTEAFF. CDR3 nucleotide sequence: TGTGCCAGCAGTCCTGAAGAAGGAAGATGGACTGAAGCTTTCTTT.

The chain uses TRBV4-2 and TRBJ2-3; no reliable D call. CDR1 is LGHNA and CDR2 is YNFKEQ in the germline V gene. The length of the CDR3 is 16 residues. V shed 2 bases and J shed 0 bases, with 12 bases lying between them. CDR3 sequence: CASSQSLTSSTDTQYF. In DNA form, the CDR3 reads TGTGCCAGCAGCCAATCCCTGACTTCTAGCACAGATACGCAGTATTTT.

The V gene is TRBV29-1, the J gene TRBJ1-1, with unresolved D. The germline V gene has CDR1 SQVTM and CDR2 ANQGSEA. The CDR3 is made up of 11 amino acids. Trimming cost V 5 bases and J 0 bases, with 4 bases left between them. The CDR3 sequence: CSVSLNTEAFF. CDR3 in DNA: TGCAGCGTTTCTTTGAACACTGAAGCTTTCTTT.

This sequence joins TRBV14 and TRBJ2-1; D is possibly TRBD2 (6 bases). Germline assignment: CDR1 SGHDN and CDR2 FVKESK. The CDR3 covers 15 residues. Trimming stripped 5 bases from V and 3 bases from J, with 14 bases between. CDR3 protein: CASSAAGRDYNEQFF. As DNA, the CDR3 is TGTGCCAGCAGCGCAGCAGGGCGGGACTACAATGAGCAGTTCTTC.

CDR3 sequence: CASSLVPRGWETQYF. The CDR3 DNA is TGTGCCAGCAGTTTGGTCCCCAGGGGATGGGAGACCCAGTACTTC. The J gene is TRBJ2-5, the V gene TRBV27, with D tentatively TRBD1 (6 bases). V dropped 3 bases and J dropped 5 bases, with 16 bases sitting between them. CDR3 length: 15 residues. Germline CDR1 is MNHEY and CDR2 is SMNVEV (reference sequence).

The CDR3 sequence is CASSFFGENSPLHF. Written as DNA, the CDR3 is TGTGCCAGCAGTTTCTTCGGGGAGAATTCACCCCTCCACTTT. J is TRBJ1-6 and V is TRBV12-3 or TRBV12-4; D not certain. With 3 bases removed from V and 7 bases from J, the gap between germline ends came to 10 bases. This CDR3 is built from 14 residues.

The rearrangement uses TRBV9 and TRBJ1-6; D is ambiguous. V lost 0 bases and J lost 7, with 11 bases in between. Germline CDR1 is SGDLS and CDR2 is YYNGEE. This CDR3 has 15 residues. The DNA of the CDR3 is TGTGCCAGCAGCGTAGGGCAGACTAGAAATTCACCCCTCCACTTT. It encodes CASSVGQTRNSPLHF.

The V gene is TRBV20-1, the J gene TRBJ1-5; 7 bases fit TRBD1. The CDR3 is 12 residues long. Germline V gene lookup returns CDR1 DFQATT and CDR2 SNEGSKA (reference sequence). After removal of 6 bases from V and 5 bases from J, the junction contained 4 bases not matched to a gene. CDR3 nucleotide sequence: TGCAGTGCCACCGACAGGGATCAGCCCCAGCATTTT. Encoded protein: CSATDRDQPQHF.

This clonotype appeared once. This rearrangement joins TRBV20-1 to TRBJ1-1, with 7 bases that match TRBD1. CDR3 size: 13 residues. The V gene end was trimmed by 2 bases and the J gene end by 5 bases; junction bases not matched to a gene: 5. The germline CDR1 and CDR2 sequences are DFQATT and SNEGSKA (reference sequence). CDR3 DNA: TGCAGTGCTAGAAAGGGGGCGCGGACTGAAGCTTTCTTT. It is translated as CSARKGARTEAFF.

The chain has TRBV9 and TRBJ2-3; 9 nucleotides match TRBD2. CDR3 length equals 16 residues. The germline CDR1 and CDR2 sequences are SGDLS and YYNGEE. The V gene end was trimmed by 0 bases and the J gene end by 5 bases; junction bases not matched to a gene: 7. In nucleotides, the CDR3 is TGTGCCAGCAGCGTAGGTGTTAGCGGGGGAGTAGATACGCAGTATTTT. Encoded protein: CASSVGVSGGVDTQYF.

This chain links TRBV19 with TRBJ2-7; perhaps D is TRBD1 or TRBD2 (5 bases each). From germline, CDR1 is LNHDA and CDR2 SQIVND (reference sequence). The CDR3 extends over 12 amino acids. Trimming took 7 bases from V and 7 from J, leaving 14 bases between them. CDR3 protein: CASNPVGGEQYV. The CDR3 coding sequence is TGTGCCAGTAATCCAGTTGGGGGAGAGCAGTACGTC.

The chain combines TRBV9 with TRBJ2-7, with D perhaps TRBD1 (6 bases). The V gene's germline CDR1 is SGDLS and CDR2 YYNGEE. Trimming left V 4 bases short and J 2 bases short, with 10 bases between. The CDR3 contains 13 residues. The CDR3 here is CASSRQEAYEQYF. The CDR3 DNA is TGTGCCAGCAGCCGACAGGAGGCCTACGAGCAGTACTTC.

The CDR3 DNA follows: TGTGCCTGGGGGACAGGGGGCGCGGGGACTGAAGCTTTCTTT. Translated: CAWGTGGAGTEAFF. J is TRBJ1-1 and V is TRBV30, with 12 bases matching TRBD1. Germline V CDR1 and CDR2: GTSNPN, SVGIG (reference sequence). Trimming removed 5 bases from V and 5 bases from J; junction bases left unmatched: 6. The CDR3 is 14 residues long.

In nucleotides, the CDR3 is TGTGCCTGGAGTACTAACAGGGGGCCCTACGAGCAGTACTTC. It yields the protein CAWSTNRGPYEQYF. The chain joins TRBV30 to TRBJ2-7, with 9 bases aligning to TRBD1. In germline, CDR1 is GTSNPN, CDR2 SVGIG (reference sequence). This CDR3 region has 14 residues. J lost 2 bases, V lost 2 bases, and 4 bases had no gene match.

This clonotype was counted a single time. This chain links TRBV3-1 with TRBJ2-7, with 9 bases fitting TRBD1. The CDR3 spans 15 residues. Germline V lookup: CDR1 LGHDT, CDR2 YNNKEL (reference sequence). The V gene end was trimmed by 4 bases and the J gene end by 6 bases; junction bases not matched to a gene: 10. The CDR3 DNA reads as TGTGCCAGCAGCCTCCCGGGACAGGGATTTGGCGAGCAGTACTTC. Its translation: CASSLPGQGFGEQYF.

This sequence joins TRBV7-2 and TRBJ1-1; D gene unclear. Trimming removed 1 base from V and 2 bases from J, with 5 bases in between. The germline V gene encodes CDR1 SGHTA and CDR2 FQGNSA. The CDR3 spans 13 residues. Here the CDR3 reads CASSLVANTEAFF. CDR3 in DNA: TGTGCCAGCAGCTTAGTAGCTAACACTGAAGCTTTCTTT.

As for this clonotype: A read error may account for a junction end that differs from germline. V usage is TRBV29-1 and J usage is TRBJ1-2, with 8 bases identical to TRBD1. Germline-derived CDR1 and CDR2 are SQVTM and ANQGSEA. CDR3 length: 14 amino acids. The CDR3 reads CSVEARGRDYGYTF. For the CDR3, the DNA is TGCAGCGTCGAAGCCAGGGGGCGCGACTATGGCTACACCTTC.

The gene calls are TRBV2 and TRBJ2-1; TRBD2 matches 8 bases. Germline-derived CDR1 and CDR2 are SNHLY and FYNNEI. The ends lost 8 bases at V and 10 bases at J; junction bases unmatched: 7. The CDR3 spans 12 residues. The CDR3 here is CASPGGGYEQFF. For the CDR3, the DNA is TGTGCCAGCCCGGGAGGGGGGTACGAGCAGTTCTTC.

V is TRBV20-1 and J is TRBJ2-2, with D hard to call. CDR1 is DFQATT, CDR2 SNEGSKA, per germline (reference sequence). The CDR3 is made up of 15 amino acids. V lost 0 bases, J lost 0 bases, and 8 bases lay in between. The DNA of the CDR3 is TGCAGTGCTAGAGATCCCAGCTCGAACACCGGGGAGCTGTTTTTT. Its protein product is CSARDPSSNTGELFF.

The chain couples TRBV30 to TRBJ2-3; D is ambiguous. The CDR3 has 14 amino acids. Trimming cost V 5 bases and J 4 bases, with 16 bases left between them. The germline gives CDR1 GTSNPN, CDR2 SVGIG (reference sequence). CDR3 amino acids: CAWGPTSSPDTQYF. CDR3 nucleotides: TGTGCCTGGGGCCCCACGTCCTCGCCAGATACGCAGTATTTT.

The chain is built from TRBV12-3 or TRBV12-4 and TRBJ1-2; a weak D match, TRBD1 (6 bases). The CDR3 is made up of 13 amino acids. The V and J ends lost 5 bases and 8 bases respectively, with 15 bases between them. DNA for the CDR3: TGTGCCAGCAGTCGCTCGGGGGGGGCGGGCTACACCTTC. This encodes CASSRSGGAGYTF.

CDR3 nucleotides: TGCGCCAGCAGCCCTTTACAGGGGGCCTCTGAAGCTTTCTTT. Translated: CASSPLQGASEAFF. The chain links TRBV5-1 to TRBJ1-1; 9 bases line up with TRBD1. The trim removed 4 bases at V and 6 bases at J, leaving 7 bases unmatched. CDR3 length: 14 amino acids. Germline V gives CDR1 SGHRS, CDR2 YFSETQ.

This clonotype was seen just once. The chain uses TRBV12-3 or TRBV12-4 and TRBJ1-2; TRBD1 aligns across 7 bases. Trimming removed 5 bases from V and 0 bases from J; junction bases left unmatched: 9. This CDR3 has 16 residues. The CDR3 sequence: CASSQRDRPANYGYTF. DNA for the CDR3: TGTGCCAGCAGTCAACGGGACAGACCAGCTAACTATGGCTACACCTTC.

This chain links TRBV5-1 with TRBJ2-3; tentatively, D is TRBD2 (5 bases). This CDR3 is 16 amino acids long. Germline V lookup: CDR1 SGHRS, CDR2 YFSETQ. V lost 4 bases and J 0 bases, leaving 15 bases between the germline ends. Written as DNA, the CDR3 is TGCGCCAGCAGCCCGGAGGTGTCGGCAAGCACAGATACGCAGTATTTT. This gives the protein CASSPEVSASTDTQYF.